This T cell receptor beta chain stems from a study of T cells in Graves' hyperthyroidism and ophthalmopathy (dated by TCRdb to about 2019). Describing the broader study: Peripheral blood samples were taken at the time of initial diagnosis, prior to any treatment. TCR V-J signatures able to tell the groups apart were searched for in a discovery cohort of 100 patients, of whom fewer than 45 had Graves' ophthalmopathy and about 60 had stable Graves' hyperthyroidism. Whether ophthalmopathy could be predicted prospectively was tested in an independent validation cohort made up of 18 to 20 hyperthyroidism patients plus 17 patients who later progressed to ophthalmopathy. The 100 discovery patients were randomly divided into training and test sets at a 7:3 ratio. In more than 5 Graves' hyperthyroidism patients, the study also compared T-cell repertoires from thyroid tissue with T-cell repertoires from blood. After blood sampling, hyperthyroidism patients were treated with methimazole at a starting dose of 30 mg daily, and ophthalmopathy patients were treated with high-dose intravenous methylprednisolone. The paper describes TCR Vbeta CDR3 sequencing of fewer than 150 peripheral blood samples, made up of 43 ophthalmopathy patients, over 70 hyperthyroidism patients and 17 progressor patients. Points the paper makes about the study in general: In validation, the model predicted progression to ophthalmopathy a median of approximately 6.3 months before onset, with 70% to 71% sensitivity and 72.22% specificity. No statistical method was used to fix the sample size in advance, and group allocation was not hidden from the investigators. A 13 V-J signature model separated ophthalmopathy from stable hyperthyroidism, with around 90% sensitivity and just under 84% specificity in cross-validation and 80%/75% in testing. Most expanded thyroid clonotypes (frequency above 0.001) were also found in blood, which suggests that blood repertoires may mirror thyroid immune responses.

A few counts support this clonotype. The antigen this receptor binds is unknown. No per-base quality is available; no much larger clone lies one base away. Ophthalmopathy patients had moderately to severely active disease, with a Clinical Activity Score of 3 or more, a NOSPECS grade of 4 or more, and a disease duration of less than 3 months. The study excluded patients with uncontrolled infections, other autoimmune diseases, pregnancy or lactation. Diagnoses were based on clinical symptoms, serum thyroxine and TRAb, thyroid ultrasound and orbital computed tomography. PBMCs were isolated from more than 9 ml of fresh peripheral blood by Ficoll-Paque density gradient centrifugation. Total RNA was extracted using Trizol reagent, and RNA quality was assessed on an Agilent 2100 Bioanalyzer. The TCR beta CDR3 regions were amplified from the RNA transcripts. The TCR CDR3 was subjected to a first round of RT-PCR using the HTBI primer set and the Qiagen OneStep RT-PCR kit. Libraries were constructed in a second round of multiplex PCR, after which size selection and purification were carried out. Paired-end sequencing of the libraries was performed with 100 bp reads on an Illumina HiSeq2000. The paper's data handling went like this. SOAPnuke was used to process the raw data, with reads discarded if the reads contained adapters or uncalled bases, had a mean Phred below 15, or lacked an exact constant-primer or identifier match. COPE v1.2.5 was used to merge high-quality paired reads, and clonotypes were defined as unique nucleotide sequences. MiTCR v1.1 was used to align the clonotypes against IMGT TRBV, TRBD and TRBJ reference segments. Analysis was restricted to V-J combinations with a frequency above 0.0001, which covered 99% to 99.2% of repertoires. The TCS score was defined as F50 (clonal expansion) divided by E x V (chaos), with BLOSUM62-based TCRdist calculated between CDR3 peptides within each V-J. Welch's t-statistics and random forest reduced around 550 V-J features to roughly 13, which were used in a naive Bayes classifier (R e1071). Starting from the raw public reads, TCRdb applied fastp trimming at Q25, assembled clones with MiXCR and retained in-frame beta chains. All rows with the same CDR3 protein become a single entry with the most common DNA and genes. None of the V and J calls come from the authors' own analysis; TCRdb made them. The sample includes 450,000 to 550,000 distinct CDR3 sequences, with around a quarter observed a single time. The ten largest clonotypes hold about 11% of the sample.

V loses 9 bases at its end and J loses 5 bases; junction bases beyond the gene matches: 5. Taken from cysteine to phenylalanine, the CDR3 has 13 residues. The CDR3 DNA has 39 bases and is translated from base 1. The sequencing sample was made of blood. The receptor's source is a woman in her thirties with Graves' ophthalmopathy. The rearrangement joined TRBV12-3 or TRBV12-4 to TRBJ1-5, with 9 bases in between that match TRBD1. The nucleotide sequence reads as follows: TGTGCCAGTCCGGACAGGGGCTATCAGCCCCAGCATTTT. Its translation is CASPDRGYQPQHF.